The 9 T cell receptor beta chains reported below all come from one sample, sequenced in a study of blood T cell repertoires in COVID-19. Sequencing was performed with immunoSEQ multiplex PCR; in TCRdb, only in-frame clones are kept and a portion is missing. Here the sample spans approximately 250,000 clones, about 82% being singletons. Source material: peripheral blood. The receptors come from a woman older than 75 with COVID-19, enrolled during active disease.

CDR3 residues: CAWNKGEGTEAFF. CDR3 coding DNA: TGTGCCTGGAACAAGGGGGAGGGCACTGAAGCTTTCTTT. This chain uses TRBV30 with TRBJ1-1; TRBD1 might be the D (6 bases). V lost 4 bases, J lost 4 bases, and 13 bases lay in between. Per germline, CDR1 GTSNPN and CDR2 SVGIG (reference sequence). The CDR3 covers 13 residues.

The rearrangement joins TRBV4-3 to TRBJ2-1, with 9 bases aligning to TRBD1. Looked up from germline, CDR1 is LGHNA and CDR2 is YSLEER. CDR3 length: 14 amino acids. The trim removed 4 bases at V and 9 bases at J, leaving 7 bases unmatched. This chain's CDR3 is CASSLGTGLGEQFF. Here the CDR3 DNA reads TGCGCCAGCAGCCTAGGGACAGGGTTGGGTGAGCAGTTCTTC.

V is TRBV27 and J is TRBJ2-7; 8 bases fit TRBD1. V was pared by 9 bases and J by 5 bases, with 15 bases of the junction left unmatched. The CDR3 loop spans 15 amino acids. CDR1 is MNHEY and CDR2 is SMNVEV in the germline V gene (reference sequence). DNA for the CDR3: TGTGCCAGGAGACCTCAGGGGGCTATATCCAACGAGCAGTACTTC. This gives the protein CARRPQGAISNEQYF.

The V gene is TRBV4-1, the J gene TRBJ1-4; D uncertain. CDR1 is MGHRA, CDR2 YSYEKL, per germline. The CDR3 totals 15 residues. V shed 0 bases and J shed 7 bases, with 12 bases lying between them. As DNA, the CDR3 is TGCGCCAGCAGCCAAGAGGGCGTGGGAGCTGAAAAACTGTTTTTT. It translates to CASSQEGVGAEKLFF.

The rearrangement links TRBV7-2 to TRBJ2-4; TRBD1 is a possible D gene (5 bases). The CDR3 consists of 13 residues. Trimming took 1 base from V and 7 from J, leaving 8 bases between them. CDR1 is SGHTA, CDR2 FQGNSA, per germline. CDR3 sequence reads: CASSLGQQNIQYF. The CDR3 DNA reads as TGTGCCAGCAGCTTAGGACAGCAGAACATTCAGTACTTC.

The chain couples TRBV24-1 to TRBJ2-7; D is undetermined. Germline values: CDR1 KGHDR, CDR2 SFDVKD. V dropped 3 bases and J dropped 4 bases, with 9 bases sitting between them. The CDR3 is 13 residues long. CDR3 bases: TGTGCCACCAGTGATGGGCAGTTTTACGAGCAGTACTTC. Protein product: CATSDGQFYEQYF.

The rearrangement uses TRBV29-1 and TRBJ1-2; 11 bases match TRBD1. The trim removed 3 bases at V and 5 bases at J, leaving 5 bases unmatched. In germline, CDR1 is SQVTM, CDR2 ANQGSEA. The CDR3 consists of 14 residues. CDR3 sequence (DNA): TGCAGCGTTGAGGGGGACAGGGGGAAATATGGCTACACCTTC. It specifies CSVEGDRGKYGYTF.

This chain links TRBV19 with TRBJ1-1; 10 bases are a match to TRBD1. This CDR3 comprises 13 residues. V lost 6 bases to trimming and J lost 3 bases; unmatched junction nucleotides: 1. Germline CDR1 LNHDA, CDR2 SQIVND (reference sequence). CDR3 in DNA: TGTGCCAGTAGGGGACAGGGGTACACTGAAGCTTTCTTT. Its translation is CASRGQGYTEAFF.

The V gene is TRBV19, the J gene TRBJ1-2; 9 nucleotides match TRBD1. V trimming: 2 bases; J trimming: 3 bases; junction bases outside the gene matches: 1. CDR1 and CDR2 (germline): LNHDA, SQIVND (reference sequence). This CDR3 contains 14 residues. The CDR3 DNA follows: TGTGCCAGTAGTATACGACAGGGGGACTATGGCTACACCTTC. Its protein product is CASSIRQGDYGYTF.